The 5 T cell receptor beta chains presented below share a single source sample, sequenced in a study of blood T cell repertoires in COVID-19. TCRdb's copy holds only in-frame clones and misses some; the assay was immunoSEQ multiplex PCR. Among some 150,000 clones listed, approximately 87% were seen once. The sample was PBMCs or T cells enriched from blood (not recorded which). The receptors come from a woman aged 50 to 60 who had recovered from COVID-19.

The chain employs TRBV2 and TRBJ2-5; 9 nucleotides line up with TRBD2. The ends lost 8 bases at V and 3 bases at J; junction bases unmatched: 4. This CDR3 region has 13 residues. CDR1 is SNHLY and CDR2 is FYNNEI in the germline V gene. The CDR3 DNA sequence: TGTGCCAGCCAACGACTAGCGGAAGAGACCCAGTACTTC. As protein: CASQRLAEETQYF. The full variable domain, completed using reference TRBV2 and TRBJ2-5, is EPEVTQTPSHQVTQMGQEVILRCVPISNHLYFYWYRQILGQKVEFLVSFYNNEISEKSEIFDDQFSVERPDGSNFTLKIRSTKLEDSAMYFCASQRLAEETQYFGPGTRLLVL.

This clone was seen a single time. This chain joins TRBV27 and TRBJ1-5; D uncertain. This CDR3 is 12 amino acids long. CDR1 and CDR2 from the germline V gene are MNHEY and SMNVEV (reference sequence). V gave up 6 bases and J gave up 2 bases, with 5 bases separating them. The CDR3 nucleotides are TGTGCCAGCAGCCCGGGCAATCAGCCCCAGCATTTT. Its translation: CASSPGNQPQHF.

This CDR3 is CASSRGTGKLNEQFF. The DNA for the CDR3 is TGTGCCAGCAGTCGCGGGACAGGGAAATTAAATGAGCAGTTCTTC. V and J are TRBV28 and TRBJ2-1, with 9 bases aligning to TRBD1. This CDR3 comprises 15 residues. V lost 5 bases, J lost 7 bases, and 9 bases stayed unmatched. Germline CDR1 is MDHEN and CDR2 is SYDVKM.

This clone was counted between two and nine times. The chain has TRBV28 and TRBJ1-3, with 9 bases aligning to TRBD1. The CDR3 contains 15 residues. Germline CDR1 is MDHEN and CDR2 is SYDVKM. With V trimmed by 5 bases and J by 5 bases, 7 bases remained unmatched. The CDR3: CASSLLTGGRNTIYF. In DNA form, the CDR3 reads TGTGCCAGCAGTCTCCTGACAGGGGGTCGAAACACCATATATTTT.

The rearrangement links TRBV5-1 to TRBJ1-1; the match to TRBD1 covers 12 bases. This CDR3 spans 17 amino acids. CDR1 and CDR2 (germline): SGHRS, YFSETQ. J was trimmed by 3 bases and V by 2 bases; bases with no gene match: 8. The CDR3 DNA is TGCGCCAGCAGCTTCCCGGGACAGGGGGCCCGGGACACTGAAGCTTTCTTT. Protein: CASSFPGQGARDTEAFF.